Listed below are T cell receptor beta chains from one sample, sequenced in a study of shared clonotypes between healthy human individuals. Assay used: immunoSEQ multiplex PCR; TCRdb lists only in-frame clones, some missing. The sample lists about a million clones; approximately 77% were seen once. Sequencing input: memory CD4+ T cells from PBMCs. Every receptor here comes from a young man in good health. Some clones in this sample may be carry-over from other donors' samples. Both conserved end residues are part of each CDR3. Each record gives: J gene, D gene, V gene, clone size, CDR3 protein, CDR3 DNA. The D gene is left open where the match is weak. Clone size, where shown, is once, few, many, or a class for clones that have expanded.

TRBJ1-5,NA,TRBV19,NA,CASSMGVAGNQPQHF,TGTGCCAGTAGTATGGGGGTTGCTGGCAATCAGCCCCAGCATTTT
TRBJ1-1,NA,TRBV4-2,NA,CASSQGGGNTEAFF,TGTGCCAGCAGCCAGGGAGGGGGGAACACTGAAGCTTTCTTT
TRBJ2-2,TRBD1,TRBV5-1,NA,CASSPRDRGTGELFF,TGCGCCAGCAGCCCCCGGGACAGGGGCACCGGGGAGCTGTTTTTT
TRBJ2-2,NA,TRBV28,NA,CASSLLMTENTGELFF,TGTGCCAGCAGTTTACTGATGACAGAGAACACCGGGGAGCTGTTTTTT
TRBJ2-7,TRBD2,TRBV29-1,NA,CSVGLAANQEQCF,TGCAGCGTGGGACTAGCGGCAAACCAGGAGCAGTGCTTC
TRBJ2-2,TRBD2,TRBV2,NA,CASSRRTSGTGELFF,TGTGCCAGCAGTCGGCGGACTAGCGGCACCGGGGAGCTGTTTTTT
TRBJ1-4,NA,TRBV4-1,NA,CASSQGLSKEEKLFF,TGCGCCAGCAGCCAAGGGCTCAGTAAAGAGGAAAAACTGTTTTTT
TRBJ2-5,NA,TRBV6-5,few,CASSSGGMTETQYF,TGTGCCAGCAGCTCAGGAGGGATGACGGAGACCCAGTACTTC
TRBJ2-7,TRBD2,TRBV6-6,once,CASSYSTSGYEQYF,TGTGCCAGCAGTTACTCGACTAGCGGGTACGAGCAGTACTTC
TRBJ2-3,TRBD1,TRBV5-6,NA,CASSLTGTGDTDTQYF,TGTGCCAGCAGCCTGACGGGGACAGGGGACACAGATACGCAGTATTTT
TRBJ2-7,NA,TRBV28,NA,CASRWGAASSYEQYF,TGTGCCAGCAGGTGGGGGGCTGCAAGCTCCTACGAGCAGTACTTC
TRBJ2-7,TRBD1,TRBV29-1,NA,CSVVIGQGNHEQYF,TGCAGCGTTGTTATTGGACAGGGGAACCACGAGCAGTACTTC
TRBJ2-7,NA,TRBV10-3,NA,CAISDTRGPYEQYF,TGTGCCATCAGCGATACTAGGGGCCCCTACGAGCAGTACTTC
TRBJ2-7,NA,TRBV27,once,CASSPRALSYEQYF,TGTGCCAGCAGTCCCAGGGCCTTGTCCTACGAGCAGTACTTC
TRBJ2-7,TRBD2,TRBV5-1,once,CASSPWLLAGDYEQYF,TGCGCCAGCAGCCCTTGGTTACTAGCGGGAGACTACGAGCAGTACTTC
TRBJ1-1,NA,TRBV5-5,NA,CASSFGWSTEAFF,TGTGCCAGCAGCTTTGGTTGGAGCACTGAAGCTTTCTTT
TRBJ2-5,NA,TRBV6-6,NA,CATAPVTGETQYF,TGTGCCACCGCCCCCGTAACGGGAGAGACCCAGTACTTC
TRBJ1-1,NA,TRBV4-1,NA,CASKSPGRNTEAFF,TGCGCCAGTAAGAGCCCAGGCCGGAACACTGAAGCTTTCTTT
TRBJ2-7,NA,TRBV7-8,NA,CASSIGAAYEQYF,TGTGCCAGCAGCATCGGAGCGGCCTACGAGCAGTACTTC
TRBJ1-3,TRBD1,TRBV6-1,NA,CASTAGTGSNTIYF,TGTGCCAGCACCGCCGGGACAGGGTCGAACACCATATATTTT
TRBJ2-1,NA,TRBV9,NA,CASSVDSRGGEQFF,TGTGCCAGCAGCGTGGACTCCCGGGGCGGGGAGCAGTTCTTC
TRBJ1-1,NA,TRBV5-1,few,CASSTGVLYTEAFF,TGCGCCAGCAGCACCGGGGTGTTGTACACTGAAGCTTTCTTT
TRBJ1-1,NA,TRBV28,NA,CASSFSGPMLMGAFF,TGTGCCAGCAGTTTCTCGGGCCCCATGCTTATGGGGGCTTTCTTT
TRBJ1-2,TRBD1,TRBV29-1,NA,CSVPQTGKLGYTF,TGCAGCGTACCCCAGACAGGGAAGCTTGGCTACACCTTC
TRBJ2-5,TRBD1,TRBV11-2,NA,CASSLRQGEETQYF,TGTGCCAGCAGCCTGAGACAGGGGGAAGAGACCCAGTACTTC
TRBJ1-2,NA,TRBV5-6,NA,CASSGITGTYYGYTF,TGTGCCAGCAGCGGGATAACCGGGACATACTATGGCTACACCTTC
TRBJ2-1,NA,TRBV9,few,CASSTRDGSYNEQFF,TGTGCCAGCAGCACCCGGGACGGATCCTACAATGAGCAGTTCTTC
TRBJ2-3,NA,TRBV10-3,NA,CAIRDTALSTDTQYF,TGTGCCATCAGAGACACAGCACTTAGCACAGATACGCAGTATTTT
TRBJ2-3,TRBD2,TRBV5-4,NA,CASGAGGDTQYF,TGTGCCAGCGGAGCGGGAGGGGATACGCAGTATTTT
TRBJ2-1,TRBD2,TRBV12-5,NA,CASGLDRTSGASYNEQFF,TGTGCTAGTGGTTTGGACCGGACTAGCGGGGCATCCTACAATGAGCAGTTCTTC
TRBJ2-7,TRBD1,TRBV5-4,NA,CASSFRQGREQYF,TGTGCCAGCAGCTTCCGACAGGGGAGAGAGCAGTACTTC
TRBJ1-4,TRBD1,TRBV15,NA,CATSRGGQGYEKLFF,TGTGCCACCAGCAGAGGGGGACAGGGGTATGAAAAACTGTTTTTT
TRBJ1-5,NA,TRBV5-1,few,CASSLEGSGQPQHF,TGCGCCAGCAGCTTGGAAGGGTCCGGTCAGCCCCAGCATTTT
TRBJ2-5,TRBD2,TRBV6-5,NA,CASSGMGLAEETQYF,TGTGCCAGCAGTGGTATGGGACTAGCGGAAGAGACCCAGTACTTC
TRBJ2-2,NA,TRBV7-2,NA,CASSSQGTGELFF,TGTGCCAGCAGCTCGCAGGGAACCGGGGAGCTGTTTTTT
TRBJ2-3,NA,TRBV7-2,NA,CASSLISVARWAQYF,TGTGCCAGCAGCTTAATTTCTGTGGCCCGATGGGCGCAGTATTTT
TRBJ2-7,NA,TRBV11-2,NA,CASSLDVSYEQYF,TGTGCCAGCAGCTTAGATGTCAGCTACGAGCAGTACTTC
TRBJ1-5,NA,TRBV28,NA,CASSQLHQPQHF,TGTGCCAGCAGTCAACTCCATCAGCCCCAGCATTTT
TRBJ1-1,TRBD1,TRBV6-1,NA,CASSERQGRTEAFF,TGTGCCAGCAGTGAGAGACAGGGGAGGACTGAAGCTTTCTTT
TRBJ2-3,NA,TRBV7-2,NA,CASSSRGGTDTQYF,TGTGCCAGCAGCTCTAGGGGGGGCACAGATACGCAGTATTTT
TRBJ2-7,NA,TRBV27,NA,CASSSSGLGEQYF,TGTGCCAGCAGTTCCTCAGGCTTGGGCGAGCAGTACTTC
TRBJ2-3,TRBD2,TRBV4-2,NA,CASSHQRALPGGATDTQYF,TGTGCCAGCAGCCATCAAAGGGCCCTTCCGGGGGGGGCCACAGATACGCAGTATTTT
TRBJ1-4,NA,TRBV5-1,NA,CASSLGQRYEKLFF,TGCGCCAGCAGCCTAGGACAGCGCTATGAAAAACTGTTTTTT
TRBJ2-7,NA,TRBV2,NA,CASSDPGLRDEQYF,TGTGCCAGCAGTGATCCGGGACTTCGAGACGAGCAGTACTTC
TRBJ1-6,NA,TRBV13,NA,CASSPLGRTEHSPLHF,TGTGCCAGCAGCCCGCTAGGCCGGACGGAACATTCACCCCTCCACTTT
TRBJ1-1,NA,TRBV7-9,few,CASSFQGGYTEAFF,TGTGCCAGCAGCTTCCAGGGCGGGTACACTGAAGCTTTCTTT
TRBJ2-1,NA,TRBV28,NA,CASSDISPYNEQFF,TGTGCCAGCAGTGACATCTCTCCCTACAATGAGCAGTTCTTC